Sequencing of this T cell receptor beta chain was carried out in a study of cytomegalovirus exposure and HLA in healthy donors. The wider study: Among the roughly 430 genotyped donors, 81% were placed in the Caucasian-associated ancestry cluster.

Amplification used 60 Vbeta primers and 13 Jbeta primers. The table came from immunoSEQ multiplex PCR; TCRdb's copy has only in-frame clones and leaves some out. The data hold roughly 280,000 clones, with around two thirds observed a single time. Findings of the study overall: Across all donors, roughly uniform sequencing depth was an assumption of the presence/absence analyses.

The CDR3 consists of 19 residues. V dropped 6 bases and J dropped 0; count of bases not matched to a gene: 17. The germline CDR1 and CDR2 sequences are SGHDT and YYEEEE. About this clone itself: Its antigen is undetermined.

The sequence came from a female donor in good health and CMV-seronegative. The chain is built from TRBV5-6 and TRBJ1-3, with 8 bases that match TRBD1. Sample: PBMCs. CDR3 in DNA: TGTGCCAGCACCGCGGGGACAGGAGTCGTACTAAGCTCTGGAAACACCATATATTTT. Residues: CASTAGTGVVLSSGNTIYF.